One sample yielded the 30 T cell receptor beta chains listed below, sequenced in a study of blood T cell repertoires in COVID-19. The assay was immunoSEQ multiplex PCR, and TCRdb's table has in-frame clones only and misses some. This table has 96,000 or so clones, 70% to 90% appearing once. The sample consisted of peripheral blood. Receptors were obtained from a woman of 80 years or more with acute or convalescent COVID-19.

The J gene is TRBJ2-3, the V gene TRBV6-2 or TRBV6-3; D possibly corresponds to TRBD2 (5 bases). The V end lost 5 bases, the J end lost 6 bases, and 9 bases lay between the germline ends. Germline V CDR1 and CDR2: MNHEY, SVGEGT. This CDR3 is 12 amino acids long. In DNA, the CDR3 is TGTGCCAGCAGTCTGGGGAGCGATACGCAGTATTTT. Protein product: CASSLGSDTQYF.

The rearrangement uses TRBV18 and TRBJ1-1; D remains unclear. Trimming stripped 3 bases from V and 1 base from J, with 9 bases between. Germline-derived CDR1 and CDR2 are KGHSH and LQKENI. The CDR3 is made up of 14 amino acids. CDR3 coding DNA: TGTGCCAGCTCACCTTATGGAGGGAACACTGAAGCTTTCTTT. Protein: CASSPYGGNTEAFF.

This rearrangement joins TRBV5-8 to TRBJ1-2; the D gene is possibly TRBD1 (6 bases). The germline V and J ends were trimmed by 4 bases and 6 bases, with 22 bases remaining between them. CDR3 length: 16 amino acids. The V gene's germline CDR1 is SGHTS and CDR2 YDEGEE. The CDR3 region is CASSDTGSRPDDGYTF. The DNA of the CDR3 is TGTGCCAGCAGCGACACAGGGTCCCGACCCGACGATGGCTACACCTTC.

The chain joins TRBV18 to TRBJ1-2, with 8 nucleotides matching TRBD1. V was clipped by 2 bases and J by 0 bases; unmatched bases: 2. The CDR3 is made up of 15 amino acids. Germline V gene lookup returns CDR1 KGHSH and CDR2 LQKENI. CDR3 protein: CASSPLDRANYGYTF. CDR3 nucleotides: TGTGCCAGCTCACCATTGGACAGGGCTAACTATGGCTACACCTTC.

The V call is TRBV6-5, the J call TRBJ1-5; D is perhaps TRBD1 (6 bases). Germline V gene sequence: CDR1 MNHEY, CDR2 SVGAGI. The CDR3 spans 15 residues. V was cut by 4 bases and J by 0 bases, with 10 bases left in between. CDR3 sequence: CASSLQGTSNQPQHF. In nucleotides, the CDR3 is TGTGCCAGCAGTTTACAGGGAACTAGCAATCAGCCCCAGCATTTT.

The chain employs TRBV10-3 and TRBJ2-1, with D unclear. The CDR3 is 12 residues long. Trimming stripped 6 bases from V and 5 bases from J, with 8 bases between. Looked up from germline, CDR1 is ENHRY and CDR2 is SYGVKD. The CDR3 DNA reads as TGTGCCATCAGAAGAGACAACAATGAGCAGTTCTTC. It yields the protein CAIRRDNNEQFF.

On this clone: A read error may account for a junction end that differs from germline. The V and J genes are TRBV7-6 and TRBJ2-3; 13 nucleotides line up with TRBD2. This CDR3 comprises 15 residues. Germline CDR1 and CDR2: SGHVS and FNYEAQ. CDR3 in DNA: TGTACCAGCAGCCTAGGACTAGCGGGAGCAGATACGCAGTATTTT. Translation: CTSSLGLAGADTQYF.

The rearrangement uses TRBV6-6 and TRBJ2-7, with a possible D match to TRBD1 (6 bases). Per germline, CDR1 MNHNY and CDR2 SVGAGI (reference sequence). The germline V and J ends were trimmed by 2 bases and 4 bases, with 18 bases remaining between them. This CDR3 contains 16 residues. Here the CDR3 DNA reads TGTGCCAGCAGTTACGGGTCGGGGACAACGAGTTACGAGCAGTACTTC. Translated, it gives CASSYGSGTTSYEQYF.

In its sample, this clone was seen once. The V call is TRBV3-1 (or the pseudogene TRBV3-2), the J call TRBJ1-1; D is possibly TRBD1 (6 bases). This CDR3 has 14 residues. From germline, CDR1 is LGHDT and CDR2 YNNKEL (reference sequence). Trimming took 4 bases from V and 5 from J, leaving 14 bases between them. CDR3 residues: CASSPQGRETEAFF. Written as DNA, the CDR3 is TGTGCCAGCAGCCCGCAGGGGCGAGAAACTGAAGCTTTCTTT.

The V call is TRBV9, the J call TRBJ2-3; TRBD2 matches at 14 bases. The V segment lost 4 bases and the J segment 5 bases; nucleotides outside the gene matches: 12. CDR1 is SGDLS, CDR2 YYNGEE, per germline. This CDR3 is built from 18 residues. In DNA form, the CDR3 reads TGTGCCAGCAGCCCACCGGGACTAGCGGGGGCTCGGGGAGATACGCAGTATTTT. Protein sequence: CASSPPGLAGARGDTQYF.

The count of this clone is one. This chain uses TRBV7-9 with TRBJ1-4, with D hard to call. V was shortened by 5 bases and J by 11 bases, with 18 bases between the two germline ends. The CDR3 loop spans 14 amino acids. Germline CDR1 reads SEHNR; CDR2 reads FQNEAQ (reference sequence). CDR3 nucleotide sequence: TGTGCCAGCAGCGAAGGAGGGCTCCCGTCGAAACTGTTTTTT. Residues: CASSEGGLPSKLFF.

V usage is TRBV28 and J usage is TRBJ1-3; D unresolved. Germline V gene sequence: CDR1 MDHEN, CDR2 SYDVKM. V lost 3 bases, J lost 0 bases, and 9 bases lay in between. The CDR3 covers 15 residues. The CDR3 coding sequence is TGTGCCAGCAGTTTGATAGGGAGCTCTGGAAACACCATATATTTT. It translates to CASSLIGSSGNTIYF.

The chain links TRBV19 to TRBJ2-3; 15 bases are shared with TRBD2. Germline loops: CDR1 LNHDA, CDR2 SQIVND (reference sequence). The CDR3 has 20 residues. V trimming: 0 bases; J trimming: 4 bases; junction bases outside the gene matches: 11. CDR3 nucleotides: TGTGCCAGTAGTATAGACAAATCGGGGACTAGCGGGAGGAAAGCAGATACGCAGTATTTT. This sequence encodes CASSIDKSGTSGRKADTQYF.

The CDR3 DNA is TGCGCCAGCAGCTTATTGGCGGGAGTGGGGAATGAGCAGTTCTTC. The encoded protein is CASSLLAGVGNEQFF. The chain has TRBV5-1 and TRBJ2-1; the match to TRBD2 covers 7 bases. V trimming: 2 bases; J trimming: 7 bases; junction bases outside the gene matches: 9. The CDR3 runs to 15 residues. CDR1 and CDR2 from the germline V gene are SGHRS and YFSETQ.

The chain joins TRBV18 to TRBJ1-1; D is perhaps TRBD1 (6 bases). Trimming left V 6 bases short and J 1 base short, with 9 bases between. CDR3 length: 13 amino acids. Germline V gene sequence: CDR1 KGHSH, CDR2 LQKENI. The CDR3 sequence: CASSQQGNTEAFF. The CDR3 DNA reads as TGTGCCAGCTCCCAACAGGGGAACACTGAAGCTTTCTTT.

This sequence joins TRBV27 and TRBJ1-2, with 10 bases matching TRBD1. Germline V CDR1 and CDR2: MNHEY, SMNVEV (reference sequence). J lost 9 bases, V lost 5 bases, and 12 bases had no gene match. CDR3 size: 15 residues. DNA for the CDR3: TGTGCCAGCAGTGAACAGACAGGGGGCTTTTTGAGCTACACCTTC. The encoded protein is CASSEQTGGFLSYTF.

The V call is TRBV29-1, the J call TRBJ2-5; D is possibly TRBD2 (6 bases). Trimming removed 7 bases at V and 5 bases at J, with 8 bases between. Germline V lookup: CDR1 SQVTM, CDR2 ANQGSEA. This CDR3 comprises 10 residues. The CDR3 loop is CSAGGETQYF. In DNA form, the CDR3 reads TGCAGCGCCGGAGGGGAGACCCAGTACTTC.

The chain links TRBV29-1 to TRBJ2-3, with D possibly being TRBD1 (6 bases). The ends were cut back, 7 bases at V and 1 base at J, with 21 bases in the middle. CDR3 length equals 16 residues. Germline values: CDR1 SQVTM, CDR2 ANQGSEA. This CDR3 reads CSGRGGTSGGTDTQYF. Here the CDR3 DNA reads TGCAGCGGGCGAGGCGGTACTTCAGGGGGCACAGATACGCAGTATTTT.

V and J are TRBV5-1 and TRBJ2-3; the match to TRBD2 covers 10 bases. CDR1 and CDR2 (germline): SGHRS, YFSETQ. CDR3 length equals 16 residues. The V gene end was trimmed by 4 bases and the J gene end by 3 bases; junction bases not matched to a gene: 8. The CDR3 DNA sequence: TGCGCCAGCAGCGCTGGGGGTAGCGGGGGGACAGATACGCAGTATTTT. This gives the protein CASSAGGSGGTDTQYF.

The chain links TRBV7-9 to TRBJ1-1, with a possible D match to TRBD1 (5 bases). CDR3 length equals 18 residues. Germline CDR1 is SEHNR and CDR2 is FQNEAQ (reference sequence). V lost 5 bases, J lost 2 bases, and 24 bases lay in between. The CDR3 DNA sequence: TGTGCCAGCAGCCCGCTTCGACAGTTTTCCAGAACTAACACTGAAGCTTTCTTT. Amino acids: CASSPLRQFSRTNTEAFF.

The genes are TRBV4-3 and TRBJ2-3, with 7 nucleotides matching TRBD1. CDR1 LGHNA and CDR2 YSLEER come from the germline V gene. The CDR3 contains 15 residues. V trimming: 1 base; J trimming: 6 bases; junction bases outside the gene matches: 7. Here the CDR3 DNA reads TGCGCCAGCAGCCAAGGGGCAGGGGGAATGGATACGCAGTATTTT. Protein: CASSQGAGGMDTQYF.

This clone was seen only once. This chain connects TRBV27 to TRBJ1-6, with D hard to call. The CDR3 has 14 residues. The germline CDR1 and CDR2 sequences are MNHEY and SMNVEV (reference sequence). Trimming shortened V by 11 bases and J by 0 bases, and 11 bases separated the two germline ends. In DNA form, the CDR3 reads TGTGCCGCCTCCCGTAGCTCCTATAATTCACCCCTCCACTTT. It codes for CAASRSSYNSPLHF.

The chain recombines TRBV5-8 with TRBJ1-2; 9 bases agree with TRBD1. The length of the CDR3 is 15 residues. The trim removed 4 bases at V and 3 bases at J, leaving 7 bases unmatched. Looked up from germline, CDR1 is SGHTS and CDR2 is YDEGEE. The CDR3 sequence is CASSPGDRVDYGYTF. The CDR3, as DNA: TGTGCCAGCAGCCCAGGGGACAGGGTCGACTATGGCTACACCTTC.

This clone is a singleton in its sample. The chain is built from TRBV5-1 and TRBJ2-7; 8 nucleotides align to TRBD1. Germline lookup yields CDR1 SGHRS and CDR2 YFSETQ. The CDR3 runs 15 residues. The V segment lost 1 base and the J segment 7 bases; nucleotides outside the gene matches: 10. The CDR3: CASSLTGTGEGEQYF. In DNA, the CDR3 is TGCGCCAGCAGCTTGACCGGGACAGGAGAGGGAGAGCAGTACTTC.

The V gene is TRBV7-2, the J gene TRBJ2-7, with 10 nucleotides matching TRBD2. V lost 1 base, J lost 0 bases, and 3 bases stayed unmatched. The CDR3 is made up of 16 amino acids. Germline CDR1 SGHTA, CDR2 FQGNSA. CDR3 region: CASSLDSGGSSYEQYF. The CDR3 DNA sequence: TGTGCCAGCAGCTTAGATAGCGGGGGGAGCTCCTACGAGCAGTACTTC.

This rearrangement joins TRBV19 to TRBJ1-5; D not certain. CDR1 is LNHDA, CDR2 SQIVND, per germline (reference sequence). V dropped 1 base and J dropped 2 bases, with 15 bases sitting between them. The CDR3 totals 17 residues. CDR3 DNA sequence: TGTGCCAGTAGTATAGGTTCAGGCTTGTTGGGCAATCAGCCCCAGCATTTT. Residues: CASSIGSGLLGNQPQHF.

This clone appeared once. The chain links TRBV10-2 to TRBJ1-2; a possible D gene is TRBD1 (5 bases). Trimming shortened V by 6 bases and J by 3 bases, and 11 bases separated the two germline ends. CDR1 and CDR2 from the germline V gene are WSHSY and SAAADI. This CDR3 is 13 amino acids long. DNA for the CDR3: TGCGCCAGCAGGTCGGGGGTTTACTATGGCTACACCTTC. Amino acids: CASRSGVYYGYTF.

The V gene is TRBV25-1, the J gene TRBJ2-7; 7 bases fit TRBD2. This CDR3 region has 14 residues. Germline CDR1 MGHDK, CDR2 SYGVNS. V was pared by 2 bases and J by 5 bases, with 6 bases of the junction left unmatched. The CDR3 DNA reads TGTGCCAGCAGTGAAAGTCCAGCGGGACACGAGCAGTACTTC. This encodes CASSESPAGHEQYF.

This rearrangement joins TRBV29-1 to TRBJ2-7, with TRBD2 as a possible D gene (5 bases). This CDR3 contains 10 residues. From germline, CDR1 is SQVTM and CDR2 ANQGSEA. V was cut by 5 bases and J by 4 bases, with 6 bases left in between. The CDR3 nucleotides read TGCAGCGTTACGGGGTACGAGCAGTACTTC. It encodes CSVTGYEQYF.

The chain employs TRBV28 and TRBJ2-7; TRBD2 agrees at 11 bases. This CDR3 region has 15 residues. The junction had 7 bases not matched to a gene; V was cut back by 5 bases and J by 4 bases. The germline V gene has CDR1 MDHEN and CDR2 SYDVKM. CDR3 sequence: CASSPPTSGSYEQYF. CDR3 DNA sequence: TGTGCCAGCAGTCCCCCTACTAGCGGGAGTTACGAGCAGTACTTC.